These 17 T cell receptor beta chains came from one sample sequenced in a study of CD8+CD57+ T cells in acquired aplastic anemia (dated by TCRdb to 2017 to 2018). The listed sequencing device is Illumina HiSeq 2000. TCR beta VDJ combination and CDR3 sequence profiling used genomic DNA as the template. In-frame beta chains were kept once TCRdb had trimmed the public reads at Q25 with fastp and called clones with MiXCR. Rows with one shared CDR3 protein collapse into an entry with the most common genes and DNA. This sample has some 180,000 distinct CDR3 sequences in its table, and 40% to 50% of those were observed once. Together, the top ten hold about 2.9% of the sample. The sample comprised sorted CD4+, CD8+, or CD8+CD57+ T cells (not recorded which) from PBMCs. All receptors derive from a human donor in good health.

CDR3 nucleotide sequence: TGTGCCAGTAGTTTCCGACAGGGACCTTCACCCCTCCACTTT. Its translation: CASSFRQGPSPLHF. The V call is TRBV19, the J call TRBJ1-6, with 7 nucleotides matching TRBD1. The germline gives CDR1 LNHDA, CDR2 SQIVND (reference sequence). This CDR3 is built from 14 residues. V lost 5 bases and J lost 9; bases outside the gene matches: 7.

This chain joins TRBV9 and TRBJ1-2; D is perhaps TRBD1 (6 bases). The CDR3 totals 14 residues. Between the trimmed V and J ends, which lost 0 bases and 4 bases, there was a span of 10 bases. CDR1 is SGDLS, CDR2 YYNGEE, per germline. CDR3 DNA sequence: TGTGCCAGCAGCGTAGAAACAGGGCTCTATGGCTACACCTTC. Its translation is CASSVETGLYGYTF.

This clonotype was seen only a few times. The chain links TRBV2 to TRBJ2-7; D gene ambiguous. Germline lookup yields CDR1 SNHLY and CDR2 FYNNEI. The V end lost 7 bases, the J end lost 3 bases, and 13 bases lay between the germline ends. This CDR3 comprises 13 residues. The CDR3 DNA follows: TGTGCCAGCACCATAGGTGACGGCTACGAGCAGTACTTC. Its protein is CASTIGDGYEQYF. Combining the CDR3 with reference TRBV2 and TRBJ2-7 gives the whole variable domain EPEVTQTPSHQVTQMGQEVILRCVPISNHLYFYWYRQILGQKVEFLVSFYNNEISEKSEIFDDQFSVERPDGSNFTLKIRSTKLEDSAMYFCASTIGDGYEQYFGPGTRLTVT.

The chain links TRBV30 to TRBJ2-7, with D perhaps TRBD1 (6 bases). CDR1 and CDR2 from the germline V gene are GTSNPN and SVGIG (reference sequence). Trimming cost V 2 bases and J 0 bases, with 29 bases left between them. The CDR3 extends over 20 amino acids. Here the CDR3 DNA reads TGTGCCTGGAGTCCCATTTCAATCTTCCACACGGACAGTAGCTCCTACGAGCAGTACTTC. It specifies CAWSPISIFHTDSSSYEQYF.

This clonotype was counted at least ten times. The rearrangement uses TRBV7-9 and TRBJ2-3; 9 bases map to TRBD1. Trimming took 1 base from V and 4 from J; bases not matched to a gene: 3. The CDR3 totals 15 residues. From germline, CDR1 is SEHNR and CDR2 FQNEAQ (reference sequence). This CDR3 reads CASSLGDRDPDTQYF. The CDR3 bases are TGTGCCAGCAGCTTAGGGGACAGGGACCCAGATACGCAGTATTTT.

This clonotype was detected ten times or more. This rearrangement joins TRBV15 to TRBJ2-2; a possible D gene is TRBD2 (6 bases). The V and J ends lost 5 bases and 1 base respectively, with 14 bases between them. The CDR3 sequence is 16 residues long. Germline loops: CDR1 LNHNV, CDR2 YYDKDF (reference sequence). CDR3 in amino acids: CATSPMGTLNTGELFF. DNA of the CDR3: TGTGCCACCAGCCCGATGGGGACTTTGAACACCGGGGAGCTGTTTTTT. The full variable domain, rest sourced from reference TRBV15 and TRBJ2-2, is DAMVIQNPRYQVTQFGKPVTLSCSQTLNHNVMYWYQQKSSQAPKLLFHYYDKDFNNEADTPDNFQSRRPNTSFCFLDIRSPGLGDTAMYLCATSPMGTLNTGELFFGEGSRLTVL.

Worth noting for this clonotype: Being one base from a much bigger clone, this may be a read error. This chain connects TRBV27 to TRBJ2-7; 9 bases match TRBD2. The germline V gene encodes CDR1 MNHEY and CDR2 SMNVEV (reference sequence). J gave up 5 bases and V 0 bases, and 5 bases lay outside the gene matches. The CDR3 runs 15 residues. The CDR3 DNA sequence: TGTGCCAGCAGTTTATCGCTAGCGGGGCCCCACGAGCAGTACTTC. Its translation: CASSLSLAGPHEQYF.

This sequence joins TRBV4-1 and TRBJ2-7; D is undetermined. V shed 1 base and J shed 4 bases, with 5 bases lying between them. CDR3 size: 12 residues. Germline V lookup: CDR1 MGHRA, CDR2 YSYEKL. This CDR3 reads CASSQAGYEQYF. The CDR3 coding sequence is TGCGCCAGCAGCCAAGCTGGATACGAGCAGTACTTC.

This clonotype was observed a handful of times. The V and J genes are TRBV15 and TRBJ1-1; D remains unclear. The CDR3 sequence is 16 residues long. Trimming shortened V by 0 bases and J by 2 bases, and 13 bases separated the two germline ends. Germline lookup yields CDR1 LNHNV and CDR2 YYDKDF (reference sequence). This CDR3 reads CATSRDYRGSNTEAFF. The CDR3 bases are TGTGCCACCAGCAGAGACTACCGAGGGAGCAACACTGAAGCTTTCTTT.

This clonotype was detected ten times or more. CDR3 residues: CASSLRGITDTQYF. Written as DNA, the CDR3 is TGTGCCAGCAGTTTGCGGGGGATCACAGATACGCAGTATTTT. The V and J genes are TRBV12-3 or TRBV12-4 and TRBJ2-3, with 7 positions matching TRBD2. The CDR3 is 14 residues long. With V trimmed by 3 bases and J by 2 bases, 2 bases remained unmatched.

This clonotype has ten or more counts. The CDR3 sequence: CASRWGQGAYEQYF. CDR3 DNA sequence: TGTGCCAGCAGGTGGGGACAGGGGGCCTACGAGCAGTACTTC. V gene TRBV5-5 combines with J gene TRBJ2-7, with 11 bases identical to TRBD1. CDR1 and CDR2 (germline): SGHKS, YYEKEE (reference sequence). J gave up 2 bases and V 5 bases, and 3 bases lay outside the gene matches. The CDR3 has 14 residues.

There are many counts of this clonotype. The rearrangement links TRBV12-3 or TRBV12-4 to TRBJ2-5; D perhaps matches TRBD2 (6 bases). Trimming left V 5 bases short and J 5 bases short, with 15 bases between. CDR3 size: 14 residues. CDR3 coding DNA: TGTGCCAGCAGTCGAGATGGGAGGATGGAGACCCAGTACTTC. Translating gives CASSRDGRMETQYF.

This clonotype was picked up a small number of times. This sequence joins TRBV10-3 and TRBJ2-3; D not resolved. The ends were cut back, 4 bases at V and 3 bases at J, with 14 bases in the middle. Looked up from germline, CDR1 is ENHRY and CDR2 is SYGVKD. This CDR3 is built from 15 residues. CDR3 in DNA: TGTGCCATCAGTGCGGACCTCTCTAGTACAGATACGCAGTATTTT. It is translated as CAISADLSSTDTQYF.

As concerns this clonotype: A much larger clonotype is one base distant, so this may be a read error. Since no conserved phenylalanine or tryptophan closes the CDR3, a read error is the likely cause. The V gene is TRBV5-1, the J gene TRBJ2-1, with 8 bases aligning to TRBD2. Germline lookup yields CDR1 SGHRS and CDR2 YFSETQ. With V trimmed by 0 bases and J by 7 bases, 3 bases remained unmatched. The CDR3 contains 14 residues. CDR3 nucleotides: TGCGCCAGCAGCTTGGAACTAGCGGAGAATGAGCAGTTCTCC. It codes for CASSLELAENEQFS.

The gene calls are TRBV19 and TRBJ1-5; 8 nucleotides agree with TRBD1. The ends lost 4 bases at V and 6 bases at J; junction bases unmatched: 2. The CDR3 is 13 amino acids. Germline values: CDR1 LNHDA, CDR2 SQIVND (reference sequence). CDR3 bases: TGTGCCAGTAGTACGGACAGGGTTCAGCCCCAGCATTTT. Translating gives CASSTDRVQPQHF.

There are many counts of this clonotype. The genes are TRBV2 and TRBJ2-1, with 8 bases matching TRBD2. The CDR3 is 15 amino acids. V lost 1 base to trimming and J lost 5 bases; unmatched junction nucleotides: 4. Germline V CDR1 and CDR2: SNHLY, FYNNEI. This chain's CDR3 is CASSEGLAGDNEQFF. In nucleotides, the CDR3 is TGTGCCAGCAGTGAAGGGCTAGCGGGCGACAATGAGCAGTTCTTC.

The table lists this clonotype with many counts. This sequence joins TRBV12-3 or TRBV12-4 and TRBJ2-1, with 9 bases lining up with TRBD2. J lost 6 bases, V lost 6 bases, and 3 bases had no gene match. CDR3 length equals 13 residues. The CDR3 reads CASRGLASNEQFF. CDR3 DNA sequence: TGTGCCAGCAGGGGACTAGCCAGCAATGAGCAGTTCTTC.